Shown below are 18 T cell receptor beta chains from a single sample sequenced in a study of cytotoxic CD8 clonotypes in ibrutinib-treated CLL. The data were produced by immunoSEQ multiplex PCR, yet TCRdb's version contains in-frame clones alone and is incomplete. The repertoire holds 100,000 to 150,000 clones, with approximately 83% as singletons. Material: PBMCs, obtained after 24 months of ibrutinib treatment. The receptors derive from a human donor with chronic lymphocytic leukemia.

The chain uses TRBV6-1 and TRBJ2-1, with TRBD1 matching 10 bases. CDR3 length: 15 residues. CDR1 MNHNS and CDR2 SASEGT come from the germline V gene. V lost 6 bases, J lost 8 bases, and 10 bases stayed unmatched. CDR3 residues: CASRAGTGESHEQFF. CDR3 DNA: TGTGCCAGCAGGGCCGGGACAGGGGAATCCCATGAGCAGTTCTTC.

V usage is TRBV5-4 and J usage is TRBJ2-3, with TRBD2 identical over 8 bases. V lost 2 bases and J lost 3; bases outside the gene matches: 5. Germline V gene sequence: CDR1 SGHNT, CDR2 YYREEE (reference sequence). This CDR3 region has 15 residues. CDR3 loop: CASSFGGGRTDTQYF. For the CDR3, the DNA is TGTGCCAGCAGCTTCGGGGGGGGCAGGACAGATACGCAGTATTTT.

The chain combines TRBV5-8 with TRBJ2-5; D possibly corresponds to TRBD2 (6 bases). Germline CDR1 and CDR2: SGHTS and YDEGEE. V gave up 5 bases and J gave up 4 bases, with 9 bases separating them. CDR3 length equals 12 residues. CDR3 in amino acids: CASSLGLETQYF. The CDR3 nucleotides are TGTGCCAGCAGTCTGGGACTAGAGACCCAGTACTTC.

V usage is TRBV5-8 and J usage is TRBJ1-3, with D hard to call. The germline gives CDR1 SGHTS, CDR2 YDEGEE. The length of the CDR3 is 12 residues. With 0 bases removed from V and 2 bases from J, the gap between germline ends came to 0 bases. The CDR3 DNA sequence: TGTGCCAGCAGCTTGGCTGGAAACACCATATATTTT. Translated, it gives CASSLAGNTIYF.

J is TRBJ2-3 and V is TRBV30; D might be TRBD2 (6 bases). The V gene's germline CDR1 is GTSNPN and CDR2 SVGIG (reference sequence). The CDR3 sequence is 14 residues long. Trimming took off 5 bases at V and 3 bases at J, with 15 bases between the two ends. CDR3 in amino acids: CAWALGAGTDTQYF. The CDR3 bases are TGTGCCTGGGCCCTAGGAGCGGGTACAGATACGCAGTATTTT.

The chain links TRBV2 to TRBJ2-3; possibly TRBD2 for D (5 bases). V lost 4 bases, J lost 0 bases, and 11 bases lay in between. The CDR3 is 15 amino acids. CDR1 and CDR2 (germline): SNHLY, FYNNEI. The chain's CDR3 is CASSGLASSTDTQYF. In nucleotides, the CDR3 is TGTGCCAGCAGTGGGCTGGCTAGCAGCACAGATACGCAGTATTTT. Full variable domain (missing parts from reference TRBV2 and TRBJ2-3): EPEVTQTPSHQVTQMGQEVILRCVPISNHLYFYWYRQILGQKVEFLVSFYNNEISEKSEIFDDQFSVERPDGSNFTLKIRSTKLEDSAMYFCASSGLASSTDTQYFGPGTRLTVL.

The CDR3, as DNA: TGTGCCACCCAACTAGCGCCCTCCTACAATGAGCAGTTCTTC. Its protein product is CATQLAPSYNEQFF. The chain employs TRBV6-6 and TRBJ2-1; 7 nucleotides align to TRBD2. With V trimmed by 10 bases and J by 0 bases, 6 bases remained unmatched. Looked up from germline, CDR1 is MNHNY and CDR2 is SVGAGI (reference sequence). CDR3 size: 14 residues.

The chain uses TRBV10-3 and TRBJ1-1; possible D gene TRBD1, 6 bases. Per the germline V gene, CDR1 is ENHRY and CDR2 is SYGVKD. V was shortened by 10 bases and J by 5 bases, with 14 bases between the two germline ends. The CDR3 has 12 residues. The DNA of the CDR3 is TGTGCCACCCGAGAGGGGGGGACTGAAGCTTTCTTT. This codes for CATREGGTEAFF.

The V gene is TRBV5-5, the J gene TRBJ2-5; TRBD1 matches 7 bases. Germline V gives CDR1 SGHKS, CDR2 YYEKEE (reference sequence). V shed 1 base and J 2 bases; nucleotides not matched to a gene: 11. This CDR3 has 17 residues. CDR3 amino acids: CASSLSPGAGGQETQYF. The CDR3 nucleotides are TGTGCCAGCAGCTTGTCCCCCGGGGCAGGGGGACAAGAGACCCAGTACTTC.

The chain recombines TRBV6-1 with TRBJ2-1, with D possibly TRBD1 on 5 matching bases. Trimming stripped 7 bases from V and 0 bases from J, with 10 bases between. The CDR3 spans 14 residues. Per the germline V gene, CDR1 is MNHNS and CDR2 is SASEGT. The CDR3, as DNA: TGTGCCAGCAAGGACATCAGCTCCTACAATGAGCAGTTCTTC. Its translation: CASKDISSYNEQFF.

The genes are TRBV29-1 and TRBJ1-3; no reliable D call. V was shortened by 4 bases and J by 0 bases, with 4 bases between the two germline ends. From germline, CDR1 is SQVTM and CDR2 ANQGSEA. This CDR3 region has 12 residues. The CDR3 DNA reads as TGCAGCGTTGCCAGCTCTGGAAACACCATATATTTT. This translates into CSVASSGNTIYF.

V gene TRBV7-2 combines with J gene TRBJ1-5; D unresolved. Germline V gene data show CDR1 as SGHTA and CDR2 as FQGNSA. Trimming pared 5 bases from V and 3 bases from J, leaving 8 bases between. This CDR3 region has 13 residues. CDR3 DNA: TGTGCCAGCAGCGCCTGGAACAATCAGCCCCAGCATTTT. Its protein is CASSAWNNQPQHF.

The gene calls are TRBV4-1 and TRBJ1-6; D is uncertain. CDR3 length equals 15 residues. Looked up from germline, CDR1 is MGHRA and CDR2 is YSYEKL. Trimming pared 8 bases from V and 10 bases from J, leaving 21 bases between. This CDR3 is CASRPFGEGKSPLHF. The CDR3 DNA follows: TGCGCCAGCCGACCTTTCGGGGAGGGAAAATCACCCCTCCACTTT.

This clone has only a few counts. V is TRBV7-3 and J is TRBJ2-2, with 14 bases aligning to TRBD2. Germline values: CDR1 SGHTA, CDR2 FQGTGA. V trimming: 1 base; J trimming: 6 bases; junction bases outside the gene matches: 7. The CDR3 loop spans 18 amino acids. The CDR3 region has the DNA TGTGCCAGCAGCTTAAACGCGCAGACTAGCGGGAGGGCCGGGGAGCTGTTTTTT. Translated, it gives CASSLNAQTSGRAGELFF.

The rearrangement joins TRBV5-1 to TRBJ1-1; no clear D. Germline V CDR1 and CDR2: SGHRS, YFSETQ. Trimming stripped 0 bases from V and 1 base from J, with 13 bases between. The CDR3 is 16 residues long. CDR3 protein: CASSLAHPRRNTEAFF. The CDR3, as DNA: TGCGCCAGCAGCTTGGCCCATCCCCGGAGGAACACTGAAGCTTTCTTT.

The V gene is TRBV28, the J gene TRBJ2-1, with TRBD2 matching 12 bases. Germline lookup yields CDR1 MDHEN and CDR2 SYDVKM. V shed 5 bases, J shed 5 bases, and the junction held 10 bases outside the gene matches. The CDR3 runs to 17 residues. The CDR3 bases are TGTGCCAGCAGTCCCCCACGACTAGCGGGGGAACACAATGAGCAGTTCTTC. Encoded protein: CASSPPRLAGEHNEQFF.

This rearrangement joins TRBV5-1 to TRBJ2-7; tentatively, D is TRBD1 (5 bases). Per germline, CDR1 SGHRS and CDR2 YFSETQ. This CDR3 is 14 amino acids long. Deletions cut 0 bases from V and 2 bases from J, with 9 bases between. CDR3 protein: CASSLDPGPYEQYF. In DNA, the CDR3 is TGCGCCAGCAGCTTGGATCCAGGGCCCTACGAGCAGTACTTC. Filled out from reference TRBV5-1 and TRBJ2-7, the complete variable domain reads KAGVTQTPRYLIKTRGQQVTLSCSPISGHRSVSWYQQTPGQGLQFLFEYFSETQRNKGNFPGRFSGRQFSNSRSEMNVSTLELGDSALYLCASSLDPGPYEQYFGPGTRLTVT.

In DNA form, the CDR3 reads TGTGCCAGCAGTTTCAAGGGGGCGCGTAGTCAGCCCCAGCATTTT. Protein sequence: CASSFKGARSQPQHF. The V call is TRBV28, the J call TRBJ1-5, with 7 positions matching TRBD1. This CDR3 is built from 15 residues. V gave up 3 bases and J gave up 6 bases; unmatched junction bases: 8. Germline CDR1 and CDR2: MDHEN and SYDVKM.